This TCR beta chain was sequenced for a study of blood T cell repertoires in COVID-19. Study context: The samples span acute and convalescent COVID-19 from the United States, Italy and Spain. The analysed material was cDNA or gDNA that came from T cells, B-cell-depleted T cells, or PBMCs.

The germline V and J ends were trimmed by 1 base and 8 bases, with 12 bases remaining between them. Germline V lookup: CDR1 SGHNT, CDR2 YENEEA. The CDR3 extends over 14 amino acids. Authors' processing steps: How many nucleated cells were present was estimated from reference gene primer amplification. Assay: immunoSEQ multiplex PCR; the TCRdb copy retains only in-frame clones and omits some. D and trimming come from the DNA, and the V and J calls and clone size come from that table. The profile shows 45,000 to 55,000 clones, around 89% of them singletons. Sequencing was carried out using peripheral blood. The chain recombines TRBV11-3 with TRBJ2-1; the D is unclear. The sequence came from a human donor in a cohort sampled during active COVID-19. The CDR3 DNA follows: TGTGCCAGCAGCTTAGCTTCTGGAGCTGATGAGCAGTTCTTC. Translation: CASSLASGADEQFF.